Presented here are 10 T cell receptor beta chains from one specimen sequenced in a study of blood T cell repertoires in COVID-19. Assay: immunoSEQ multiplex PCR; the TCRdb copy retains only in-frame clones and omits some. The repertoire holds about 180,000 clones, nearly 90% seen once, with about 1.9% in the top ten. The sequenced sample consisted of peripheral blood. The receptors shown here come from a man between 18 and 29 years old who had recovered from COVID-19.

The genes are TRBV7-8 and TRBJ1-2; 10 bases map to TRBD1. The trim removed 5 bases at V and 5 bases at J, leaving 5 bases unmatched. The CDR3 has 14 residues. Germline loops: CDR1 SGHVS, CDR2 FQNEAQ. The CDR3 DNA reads TGTGCCAGCAGCCGAAGGACAGGGGGGTATGGCTACACCTTC. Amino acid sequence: CASSRRTGGYGYTF.

The chain's CDR3 is CASSQRTSGYSSTDTQYF. The CDR3 DNA reads as TGTGCCAGCAGCCAGAGGACTAGCGGATATTCTAGCACAGATACGCAGTATTTT. The chain is built from TRBV3-1 (or the pseudogene TRBV3-2) and TRBJ2-3, with TRBD2 matching over 10 bases. The ends lost 3 bases at V and 0 bases at J; junction bases unmatched: 9. Germline assignment: CDR1 LGHDT and CDR2 YNNKEL (reference sequence). CDR3 length: 18 residues.

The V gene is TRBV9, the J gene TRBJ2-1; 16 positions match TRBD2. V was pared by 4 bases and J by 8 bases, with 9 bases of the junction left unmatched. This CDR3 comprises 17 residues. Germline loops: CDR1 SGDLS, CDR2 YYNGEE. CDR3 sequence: CASSPRVGTSGRDEQFF. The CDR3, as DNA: TGTGCCAGCAGCCCGAGGGTCGGGACTAGCGGGAGGGATGAGCAGTTCTTC.

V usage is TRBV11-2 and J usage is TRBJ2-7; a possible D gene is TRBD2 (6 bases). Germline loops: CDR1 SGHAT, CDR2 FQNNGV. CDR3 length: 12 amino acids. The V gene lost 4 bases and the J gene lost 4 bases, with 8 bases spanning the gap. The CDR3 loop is CASSSGDYEQYF. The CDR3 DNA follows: TGTGCCAGCAGCTCGGGGGATTACGAGCAGTACTTC. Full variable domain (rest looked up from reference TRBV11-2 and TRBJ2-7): EAGVAQSPRYKIIEKRQSVAFWCNPISGHATLYWYQQILGQGPKLLIQFQNNGVVDDSQLPKDRFSAERLKGVDSTLKIQPAKLEDSAVYLCASSSGDYEQYFGPGTRLTVT.

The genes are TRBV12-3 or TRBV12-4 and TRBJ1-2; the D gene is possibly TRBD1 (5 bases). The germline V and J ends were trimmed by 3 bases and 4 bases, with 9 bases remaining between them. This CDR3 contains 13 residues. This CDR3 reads CASSLTESYGYTF. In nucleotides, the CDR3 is TGTGCCAGCAGTTTGACAGAGAGCTATGGCTACACCTTC.

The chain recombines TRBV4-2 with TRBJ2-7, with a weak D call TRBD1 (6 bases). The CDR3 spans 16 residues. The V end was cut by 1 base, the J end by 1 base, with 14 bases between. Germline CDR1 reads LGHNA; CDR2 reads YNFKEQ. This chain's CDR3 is CASSQGTDSQSYEQYF. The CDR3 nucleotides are TGTGCCAGCAGCCAAGGGACAGATTCCCAATCCTACGAGCAGTACTTC.

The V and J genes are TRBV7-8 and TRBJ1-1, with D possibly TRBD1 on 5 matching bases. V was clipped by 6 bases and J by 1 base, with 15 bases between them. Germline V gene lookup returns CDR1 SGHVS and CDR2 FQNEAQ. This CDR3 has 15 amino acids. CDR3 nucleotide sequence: TGTGCCAGCAGACGATCCCCAACAGGGAACACTGAAGCTTTCTTT. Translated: CASRRSPTGNTEAFF.

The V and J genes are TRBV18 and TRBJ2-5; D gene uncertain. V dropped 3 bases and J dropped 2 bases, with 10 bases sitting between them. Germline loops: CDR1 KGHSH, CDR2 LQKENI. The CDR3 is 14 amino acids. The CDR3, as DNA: TGTGCCAGCTCACCCTCCCAGGTTCAAGAGACCCAGTACTTC. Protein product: CASSPSQVQETQYF.

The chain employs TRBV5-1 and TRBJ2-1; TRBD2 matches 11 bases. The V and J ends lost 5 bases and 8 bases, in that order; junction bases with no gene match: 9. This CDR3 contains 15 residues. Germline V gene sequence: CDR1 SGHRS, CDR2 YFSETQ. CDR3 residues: CASRLTSGSLDEQFF. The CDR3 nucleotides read TGCGCCAGCAGATTAACTAGCGGGAGTCTCGATGAGCAGTTCTTC. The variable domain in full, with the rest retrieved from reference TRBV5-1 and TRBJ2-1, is KAGVTQTPRYLIKTRGQQVTLSCSPISGHRSVSWYQQTPGQGLQFLFEYFSETQRNKGNFPGRFSGRQFSNSRSEMNVSTLELGDSALYLCASRLTSGSLDEQFFGPGTRLTVL.

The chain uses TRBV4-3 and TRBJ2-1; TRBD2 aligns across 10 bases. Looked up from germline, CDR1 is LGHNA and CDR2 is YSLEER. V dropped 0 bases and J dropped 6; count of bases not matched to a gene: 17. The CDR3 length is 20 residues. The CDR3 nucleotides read TGCGCCAGCAGCCAAGATCGTACAGGGGGGCTAGCGGGAGCGCCCAATGAGCAGTTCTTC. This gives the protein CASSQDRTGGLAGAPNEQFF.